The 27 T cell receptor beta chains listed next were all sequenced from one sample in a study of shared clonotypes between healthy human individuals (dated by TCRdb to the early 2020s). Library preparation used the immunoSEQ multiplex PCR assay. The source is immuneACCESS, and TCRdb retained only in-frame sequences with V and J called. Part of the clones is not carried over; for the studies checked, unresolved V genes explain less than half of this, and the remainder is unexplained. This sample lists millions of clones; approximately 94% were detected once. The top ten clonotypes cover over 0.12% of the sample. The sequenced sample was naive CD4+ T cells sorted from blood. This specimen's cell subset or site label, interpreted: CD45RA+ positively selected. The receptor source for this set is a man between 18 and 29 years old in good health.

Comment on this clone: Additional DNA sequences in this sample encode the identical CDR3. The chain couples TRBV5-1 to TRBJ1-6; 7 bases fit TRBD1. The V segment lost 4 bases and the J segment 8 bases; nucleotides outside the gene matches: 9. This CDR3 contains 15 residues. The V gene's germline CDR1 is SGHRS and CDR2 YFSETQ. CDR3 in DNA: TGCGCCAGCAGCCCGTCGACAGGGCGGGATTCACCCCTCCACTTT. Encoded protein: CASSPSTGRDSPLHF.

This clone was seen just once. This chain uses TRBV7-6 with TRBJ2-7, with 7 bases matching TRBD1. The junction had 1 base not matched to a gene; V was cut back by 4 bases and J by 4 bases. From germline, CDR1 is SGHVS and CDR2 FNYEAQ. The CDR3 has 12 residues. The CDR3 loop reads CASSWDSYEQYF. CDR3 DNA: TGTGCCAGCAGCTGGGACAGTTACGAGCAGTACTTC. Full variable domain (missing parts from reference TRBV7-6 and TRBJ2-7): GAGVSQSPRYKVTKRGQDVALRCDPISGHVSLYWYRQALGQGPEFLTYFNYEAQQDKSGLPNDRFSAERPEGSISTLTIQRTEQRDSAMYRCASSWDSYEQYFGPGTRLTVT.

This clone was found once. CDR3 coding DNA: TGTGCCAGCAGTCCTGGGGAGGGGCAGCCCCAGCATTTT. Amino acid sequence: CASSPGEGQPQHF. The chain joins TRBV6-5 to TRBJ1-5; tentative D call: TRBD1 (5 bases). CDR1 is MNHEY, CDR2 SVGAGI, per germline. The ends were cut back, 5 bases at V and 7 bases at J, with 12 bases in the middle. The CDR3 sequence is 13 residues long.

This clone was counted a few times. The rearrangement uses TRBV19 and TRBJ1-6; 8 bases align to TRBD1. J gave up 9 bases and V 5 bases, and 9 bases lay outside the gene matches. Per the germline V gene, CDR1 is LNHDA and CDR2 is SQIVND (reference sequence). The CDR3 consists of 15 residues. The CDR3 protein is CASSLGQGVGSPLHF. The CDR3 region has the DNA TGTGCCAGTAGTCTCGGACAGGGAGTAGGTTCACCCCTCCACTTT.

A word on this clone: The junction departs from the called germline gene at one end, perhaps through a read error. The gene calls are TRBV6-5 and TRBJ2-7; unclear D gene. Germline V CDR1 and CDR2: MNHEY, SVGAGI. The CDR3 runs 13 residues. CDR3 DNA: TGTGCCAGCAGTTACTCCGATAGCCAGACCTTTTTCTTC. Its protein product is CASSYSDSQTFFF.

The chain recombines TRBV7-9 with TRBJ1-4; D perhaps matches TRBD1 (5 bases). This CDR3 comprises 14 residues. V was pared by 6 bases and J by 4 bases, with 12 bases between. Germline V lookup: CDR1 SEHNR, CDR2 FQNEAQ (reference sequence). CDR3 DNA sequence: TGTGCCAGCAGGGGGGGGATCCATAATGAAAAACTGTTTTTT. It is translated as CASRGGIHNEKLFF.

The rearrangement links TRBV30 to TRBJ1-5; no clear D gene. The CDR3 extends over 15 amino acids. Germline CDR1 is GTSNPN and CDR2 is SVGIG (reference sequence). Trimming shortened V by 0 bases and J by 6 bases, and 15 bases separated the two germline ends. For the CDR3, the DNA is TGTGCCTGGAGTGTAGATTCAGGTAGCGGTCAGCCCCAGCATTTT. Its translation is CAWSVDSGSGQPQHF.

The chain recombines TRBV7-9 with TRBJ2-5; TRBD2 matches 7 bases. The trim removed 0 bases at V and 5 bases at J, leaving 12 bases unmatched. Germline V CDR1 and CDR2: SEHNR, FQNEAQ (reference sequence). This CDR3 has 17 residues. The CDR3 reads CASSLATTSLEFETQYF. The DNA for the CDR3 is TGTGCCAGCAGCTTAGCGACGACTAGCCTGGAATTTGAGACCCAGTACTTC.

The chain employs TRBV19 and TRBJ1-1; D call uncertain. CDR1 and CDR2 (germline): LNHDA, SQIVND (reference sequence). The CDR3 is 14 amino acids. Trimming took 3 bases from V and 3 from J, leaving 11 bases between them. The CDR3 here is CASSMVQSYTEAFF. As DNA, the CDR3 is TGTGCCAGTAGTATGGTACAGAGTTACACTGAAGCTTTCTTT.

CDR3 amino acids: CASSFMRRNTEAFF. As DNA, the CDR3 is TGTGCCAGCAGTTTCATGAGACGGAACACTGAAGCTTTCTTT. The chain uses TRBV28 and TRBJ1-1; D not resolved. V lost 3 bases and J lost 1, with 9 bases in between. There are 14 residues in the CDR3. CDR1 is MDHEN, CDR2 SYDVKM, per germline.

The table lists this clone with a few counts. This rearrangement joins TRBV7-8 to TRBJ2-2; 9 bases are shared with TRBD2. Trimming at V came to 9 bases and at J to 6 bases, leaving 8 bases not matched to a gene. CDR1 SGHVS and CDR2 FQNEAQ come from the germline V gene. The CDR3 has 14 amino acids. The CDR3 is CASRLAAVPGELFF. For the CDR3, the DNA is TGTGCCAGTAGACTAGCGGCCGTGCCCGGGGAGCTGTTTTTT. Variable domain in full (rest from reference TRBV7-8 and TRBJ2-2): GAGVSQSPRYKVAKRGQDVALRCDPISGHVSLFWYQQALGQGPEFLTYFQNEAQLDKSGLPSDRFFAERPEGSVSTLKIQRTQQEDSAVYLCASRLAAVPGELFFGEGSRLTVL.

The V gene is TRBV5-4, the J gene TRBJ2-5; the D is unclear. This CDR3 has 12 residues. Trimming shortened V by 4 bases and J by 5 bases, and 9 bases separated the two germline ends. Germline V CDR1 and CDR2: SGHNT, YYREEE (reference sequence). CDR3: CASSGERETQYF. Here the CDR3 DNA reads TGTGCCAGCAGCGGAGAACGGGAGACCCAGTACTTC.

The chain joins TRBV7-2 to TRBJ2-7; the D is unclear. CDR1 and CDR2 from the germline V gene are SGHTA and FQGNSA. This CDR3 contains 13 residues. V was cut by 1 base and J by 3 bases, with 7 bases left in between. In DNA, the CDR3 is TGTGCCAGCAGCTTAGACAGCCTCTACGAGCAGTACTTC. Protein product: CASSLDSLYEQYF.

This sequence joins TRBV5-4 and TRBJ1-1, with TRBD1 matching over 11 bases. V lost 4 bases, J lost 4 bases, and 6 bases stayed unmatched. CDR1 and CDR2 from the germline V gene are SGHNT and YYREEE (reference sequence). This CDR3 spans 15 amino acids. This chain's CDR3 is CASSPRGQGVTEAFF. CDR3 DNA: TGTGCCAGCAGCCCCCGGGGACAGGGGGTCACTGAAGCTTTCTTT.

A remark on this clone: This CDR3 is also generated by other DNA sequences in the sample. The rearrangement uses TRBV5-6 and TRBJ2-7, with 8 bases that match TRBD1. Per the germline V gene, CDR1 is SGHDT and CDR2 is YYEEEE. Unmatched junction bases numbered 3, after V lost 4 bases and J lost 3 bases. The CDR3 loop spans 13 amino acids. The CDR3 DNA sequence: TGTGCCAGCAGCAGGGACAGGAGCTACGAGCAGTACTTC. Its translation: CASSRDRSYEQYF.

This chain connects TRBV5-1 to TRBJ2-1, with D possibly being TRBD2 (5 bases). V was shortened by 3 bases and J by 0 bases, with 10 bases between the two germline ends. The CDR3 totals 15 residues. CDR1 is SGHRS and CDR2 is YFSETQ in the germline V gene. In nucleotides, the CDR3 is TGCGCCAGCAGCTCGGACTTGGGCTCCTACAATGAGCAGTTCTTC. It yields the protein CASSSDLGSYNEQFF.

The chain combines TRBV7-2 with TRBJ1-5; D is perhaps TRBD1 (6 bases). Germline-derived CDR1 and CDR2 are SGHTA and FQGNSA. Trimming stripped 4 bases from V and 15 bases from J, with 13 bases between. The CDR3 covers 11 residues. The CDR3 region has the DNA TGTGCCAGCAGCTCCCACAGGGAGGTGCATTTT. This translates into CASSSHREVHF. Based on the CDR3 plus reference TRBV7-2 and TRBJ1-5, the full variable domain is GAGVSQSPSNKVTEKGKDVELRCDPISGHTALYWYRQSLGQGLEFLIYFQGNSAPDKSGLPSDRFSAERTGGSVSTLTIQRTQQEDSAVYLCASSSHREVHFGDGTRLSIL.

This clone came up once. The chain joins TRBV14 to TRBJ2-1, with D perhaps TRBD1 (5 bases). The ends were cut back, 6 bases at V and 4 bases at J, with 13 bases in the middle. Germline V gene lookup returns CDR1 SGHDN and CDR2 FVKESK. This CDR3 contains 14 residues. Written as DNA, the CDR3 is TGTGCCAGCAGTTATCCAGGGCGGTACAATGAGCAGTTCTTC. Its protein product is CASSYPGRYNEQFF.

The chain carries TRBV11-2 and TRBJ2-3, with 11 nucleotides matching TRBD2. This CDR3 spans 18 amino acids. The J segment lost 6 bases and the V segment lost 0 bases, leaving 11 bases of the junction unmatched. The germline CDR1 and CDR2 sequences are SGHAT and FQNNGV. DNA for the CDR3: TGTGCCAGCAGCTTAGATCCCGGACTAGCGGGCCCACGGGATACGCAGTATTTT. Residues: CASSLDPGLAGPRDTQYF. The full variable domain, its missing parts supplied by reference TRBV11-2 and TRBJ2-3, is EAGVAQSPRYKIIEKRQSVAFWCNPISGHATLYWYQQILGQGPKLLIQFQNNGVVDDSQLPKDRFSAERLKGVDSTLKIQPAKLEDSAVYLCASSLDPGLAGPRDTQYFGPGTRLTVL.

Notes on this clone: Other nucleotide sequences in the sample specify the same CDR3. V is TRBV28 and J is TRBJ1-2; no clear D gene. This CDR3 comprises 13 residues. The V gene lost 2 bases and the J gene lost 3 bases, with 7 bases spanning the gap. The germline CDR1 and CDR2 sequences are MDHEN and SYDVKM. As DNA, the CDR3 is TGTGCCAGCAGTTTAGGCCCAGACTATGGCTACACCTTC. It is translated as CASSLGPDYGYTF.

The rearrangement joins TRBV5-1 to TRBJ2-2, with D unresolved. Germline CDR1 and CDR2: SGHRS and YFSETQ. V gave up 0 bases and J gave up 7 bases, with 10 bases separating them. This CDR3 has 14 amino acids. CDR3 nucleotides: TGCGCCAGCAGCTTGGGGGCAGGATACGGGGAGCTGTTTTTT. Its translation: CASSLGAGYGELFF.

The chain carries TRBV11-2 and TRBJ1-5; D uncertain. Germline values: CDR1 SGHAT, CDR2 FQNNGV. The ends were cut back, 5 bases at V and 4 bases at J, with 6 bases in the middle. CDR3 length: 12 residues. The CDR3 protein is CASSARNQPQHF. The CDR3 DNA reads as TGTGCCAGCAGCGCCAGGAATCAGCCCCAGCATTTT. Looking up the rest from reference TRBV11-2 and TRBJ1-5 gives the full variable domain: EAGVAQSPRYKIIEKRQSVAFWCNPISGHATLYWYQQILGQGPKLLIQFQNNGVVDDSQLPKDRFSAERLKGVDSTLKIQPAKLEDSAVYLCASSARNQPQHFGDGTRLSIL.

CDR3 sequence (DNA): TGTGCCATCAGTGAGTCTCTTGGGACAGGGGGTTCTGAGCAGTTCTTC. This translates into CAISESLGTGGSEQFF. The chain has TRBV10-3 and TRBJ2-1, with 11 bases that match TRBD1. Trimming cost V 0 bases and J 9 bases; bases outside gene matches: 7. The CDR3 sequence is 16 residues long. Germline V gene sequence: CDR1 ENHRY, CDR2 SYGVKD.

V gene TRBV13 combines with J gene TRBJ2-1, with 7 bases lining up with TRBD1. This CDR3 contains 16 residues. Germline V lookup: CDR1 PRHDT, CDR2 FYEKMQ (reference sequence). The V and J ends lost 7 bases and 4 bases, in that order; junction bases with no gene match: 13. The CDR3 region is CASTGGVESGYNEQFF. The CDR3 DNA is TGTGCCAGCACAGGGGGTGTGGAGAGTGGGTACAATGAGCAGTTCTTC.

The V and J genes are TRBV9 and TRBJ2-5; D is perhaps TRBD2 (6 bases). Germline assignment: CDR1 SGDLS and CDR2 YYNGEE. This CDR3 is 14 amino acids long. Trimming stripped 2 bases from V and 7 bases from J, with 15 bases between. CDR3: CASSVGTGVGTQYF. Written as DNA, the CDR3 is TGTGCCAGCAGCGTTGGTACGGGGGTGGGGACCCAGTACTTC.

The chain carries TRBV5-1 and TRBJ2-6, with 8 bases that match TRBD1. V lost 4 bases and J lost 1; bases outside the gene matches: 4. The CDR3 covers 16 residues. Germline V gives CDR1 SGHRS, CDR2 YFSETQ. The CDR3 coding sequence is TGCGCCAGCAGCGCTGGACAGGGATCTGGGGCCAACGTCCTGACTTTC. The encoded protein is CASSAGQGSGANVLTF. The complete variable domain, with remaining parts taken from reference TRBV5-1 and TRBJ2-6, reads KAGVTQTPRYLIKTRGQQVTLSCSPISGHRSVSWYQQTPGQGLQFLFEYFSETQRNKGNFPGRFSGRQFSNSRSEMNVSTLELGDSALYLCASSAGQGSGANVLTFGAGSRLTVL.

The gene calls are TRBV5-4 and TRBJ1-6; 8 bases match TRBD1. Germline CDR1 SGHNT, CDR2 YYREEE (reference sequence). The CDR3 loop spans 15 amino acids. V gave up 5 bases and J gave up 7 bases; unmatched junction bases: 8. CDR3 region: CASRFGQGINSPLHF. The CDR3 DNA sequence: TGTGCCAGCAGATTCGGACAGGGAATAAATTCACCCCTCCACTTT.